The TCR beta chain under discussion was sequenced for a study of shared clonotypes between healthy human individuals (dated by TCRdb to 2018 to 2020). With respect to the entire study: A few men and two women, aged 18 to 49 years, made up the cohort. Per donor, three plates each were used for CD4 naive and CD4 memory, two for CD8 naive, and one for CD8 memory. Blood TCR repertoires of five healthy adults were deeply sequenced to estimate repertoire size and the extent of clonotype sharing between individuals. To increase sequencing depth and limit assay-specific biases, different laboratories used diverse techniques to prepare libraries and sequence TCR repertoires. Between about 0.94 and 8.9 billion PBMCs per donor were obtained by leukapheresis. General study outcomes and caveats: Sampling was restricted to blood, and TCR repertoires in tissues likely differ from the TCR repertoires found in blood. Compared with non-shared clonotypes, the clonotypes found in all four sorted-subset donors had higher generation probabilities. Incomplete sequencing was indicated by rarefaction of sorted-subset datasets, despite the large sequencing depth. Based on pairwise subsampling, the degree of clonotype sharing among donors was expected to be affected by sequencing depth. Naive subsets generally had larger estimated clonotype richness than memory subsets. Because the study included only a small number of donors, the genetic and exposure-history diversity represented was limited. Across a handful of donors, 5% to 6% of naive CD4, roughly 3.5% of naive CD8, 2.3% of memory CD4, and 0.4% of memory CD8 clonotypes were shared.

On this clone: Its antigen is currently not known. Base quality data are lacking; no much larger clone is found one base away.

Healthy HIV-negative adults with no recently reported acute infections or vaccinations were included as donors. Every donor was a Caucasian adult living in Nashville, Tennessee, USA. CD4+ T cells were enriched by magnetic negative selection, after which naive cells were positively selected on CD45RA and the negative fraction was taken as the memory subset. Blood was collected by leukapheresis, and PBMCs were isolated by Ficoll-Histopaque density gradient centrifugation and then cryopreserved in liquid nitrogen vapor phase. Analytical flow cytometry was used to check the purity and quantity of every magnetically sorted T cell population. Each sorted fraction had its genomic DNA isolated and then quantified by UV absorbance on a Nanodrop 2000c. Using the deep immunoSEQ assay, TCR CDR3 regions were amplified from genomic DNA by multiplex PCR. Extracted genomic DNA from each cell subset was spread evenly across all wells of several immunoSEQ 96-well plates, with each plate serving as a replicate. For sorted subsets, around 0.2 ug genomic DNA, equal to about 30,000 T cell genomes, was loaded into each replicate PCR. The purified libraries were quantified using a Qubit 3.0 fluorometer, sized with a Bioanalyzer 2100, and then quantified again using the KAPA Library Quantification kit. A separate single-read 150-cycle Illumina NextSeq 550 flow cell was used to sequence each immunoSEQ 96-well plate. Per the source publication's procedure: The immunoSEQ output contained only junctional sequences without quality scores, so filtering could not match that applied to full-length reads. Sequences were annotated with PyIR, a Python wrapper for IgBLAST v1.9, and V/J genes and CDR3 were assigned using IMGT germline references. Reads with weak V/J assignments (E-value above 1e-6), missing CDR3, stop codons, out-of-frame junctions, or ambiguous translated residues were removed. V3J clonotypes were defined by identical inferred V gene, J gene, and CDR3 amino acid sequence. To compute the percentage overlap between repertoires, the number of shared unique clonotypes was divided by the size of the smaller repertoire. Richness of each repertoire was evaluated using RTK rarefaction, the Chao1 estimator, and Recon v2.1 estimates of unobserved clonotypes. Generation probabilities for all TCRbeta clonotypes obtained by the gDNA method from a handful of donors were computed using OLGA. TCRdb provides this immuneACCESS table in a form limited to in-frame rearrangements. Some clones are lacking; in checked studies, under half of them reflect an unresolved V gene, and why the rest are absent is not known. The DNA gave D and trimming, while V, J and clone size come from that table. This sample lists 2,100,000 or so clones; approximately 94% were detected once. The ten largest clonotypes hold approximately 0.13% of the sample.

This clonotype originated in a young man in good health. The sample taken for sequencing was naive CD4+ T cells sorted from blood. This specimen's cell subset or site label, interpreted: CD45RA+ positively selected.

CDR3 reads: CASRATGASNQPQHF. The nucleotides are TGTGCCAGCAGAGCGACAGGGGCGAGCAATCAGCCCCAGCATTTT. Recombination linked TRBV6-1 to TRBJ1-5; TRBD1 matches 8 bases in the middle. The germline V gene yields MNHNS for CDR1 and SASEGT for CDR2. The CDR3 runs 15 amino acids, cysteine and phenylalanine included. The only DNA kept is the CDR3, 45 bases in frame from the first base. Trimming accounts for 6 bases at V and 1 base at J, while the number of junction bases matched to no gene is 5.